The clone carrying this T cell receptor beta chain was seen repeatedly, ten times or more. The source of the sample is a study of metastatic and nonmetastatic thyroid tumors. TCRdb re-analyzed the PCR reads through MiXCR. This table holds 24,000 or so clones, roughly 23% found once. This CDR3 comprises 11 residues. The germline gives CDR1 SQVTM, CDR2 ANQGSEA. Trimming removed 7 bases at V and 3 bases at J, with 10 bases between. Each patient went into thyroid surgery without having received any treatment. The sample consisted of blood. The receptor comes from a female donor with papillary thyroid cancer or a benign thyroid nodule (not recorded which). Some clones in this sample may be carry-over from other donors' samples. This sequence joins TRBV29-1 and TRBJ2-7; possibly TRBD2 for D (5 bases). The DNA of the CDR3 is TGCAGCGCCCGGGGAAACTACGAGCAGTACTTC. Translating gives CSARGNYEQYF.